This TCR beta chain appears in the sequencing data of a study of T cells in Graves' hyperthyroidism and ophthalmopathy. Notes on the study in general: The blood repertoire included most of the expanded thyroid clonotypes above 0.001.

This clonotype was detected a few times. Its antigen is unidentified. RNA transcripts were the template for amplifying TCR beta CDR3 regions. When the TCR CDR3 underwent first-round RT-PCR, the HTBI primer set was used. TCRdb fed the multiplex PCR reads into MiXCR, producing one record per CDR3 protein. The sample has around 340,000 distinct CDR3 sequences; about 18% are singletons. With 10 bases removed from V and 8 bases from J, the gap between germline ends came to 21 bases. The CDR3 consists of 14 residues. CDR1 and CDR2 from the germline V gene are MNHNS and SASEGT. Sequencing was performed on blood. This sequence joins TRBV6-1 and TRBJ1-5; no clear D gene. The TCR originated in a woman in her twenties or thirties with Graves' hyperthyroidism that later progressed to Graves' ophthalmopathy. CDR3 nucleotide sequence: TGTGCCACCAGGAACATTGGAAAGCTCGAGCCCCAGCATTTT. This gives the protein CATRNIGKLEPQHF.